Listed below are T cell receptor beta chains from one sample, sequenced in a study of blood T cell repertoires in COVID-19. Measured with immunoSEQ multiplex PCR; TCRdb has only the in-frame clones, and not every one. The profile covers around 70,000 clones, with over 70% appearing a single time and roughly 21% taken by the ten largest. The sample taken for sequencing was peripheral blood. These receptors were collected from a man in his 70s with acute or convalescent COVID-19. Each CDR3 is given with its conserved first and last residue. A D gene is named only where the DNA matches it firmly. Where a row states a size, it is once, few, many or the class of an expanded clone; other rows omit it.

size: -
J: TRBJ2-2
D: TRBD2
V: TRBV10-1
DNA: TGCGCCAGCAGTGACCGGGGGGTGGTAGTGTTTGGGGAGCTGTTTTTT
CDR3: CASSDRGVVVFGELFF

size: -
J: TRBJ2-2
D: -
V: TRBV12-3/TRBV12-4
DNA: TGTGCCAGCAATGTGGGGGCCACCGGGGAGCTGTTTTTT
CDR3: CASNVGATGELFF

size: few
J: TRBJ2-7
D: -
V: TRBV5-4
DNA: TGTGCCAGCAGCAAGGACTCCTACTCCTACGAGCAGTACTTC
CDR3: CASSKDSYSYEQYF

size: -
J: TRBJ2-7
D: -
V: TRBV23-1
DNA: TGCGCCAGCAGTCAATCGGGCCGGGGGGCAGATACACGCTACGAGCAGTACTTC
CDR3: CASSQSGRGADTRYEQYF

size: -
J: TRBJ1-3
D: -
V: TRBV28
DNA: TGTGCCAGCAAGACTCCGAGCTCTGGAAACACCATATATTTT
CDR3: CASKTPSSGNTIYF

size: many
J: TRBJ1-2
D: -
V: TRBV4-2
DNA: TGTGCCAGCAGCCAAGATGAGGGCGTCTATGGCTACACCTTC
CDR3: CASSQDEGVYGYTF

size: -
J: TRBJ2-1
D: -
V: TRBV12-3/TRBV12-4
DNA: TGTGCCAGCAGTAGTCTAGCCCGGAGTGAGCAGTTCTTC
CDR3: CASSSLARSEQFF

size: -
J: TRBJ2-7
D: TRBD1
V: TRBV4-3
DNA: TGCGCCAGCAGCCAAACAGGGGTTTCCACCCGACTCTACGAGCAGTACTTC
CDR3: CASSQTGVSTRLYEQYF

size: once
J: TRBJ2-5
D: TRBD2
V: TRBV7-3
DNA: TGTGCCAGCAGCGTGACTAGCGGGAGGTTGGAGACCCAGTACTTC
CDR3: CASSVTSGRLETQYF

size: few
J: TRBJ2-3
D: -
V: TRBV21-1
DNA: TGTGCCAGCAGCAAAGCGCTTGGACAGGGTGAGATGCGTGATACGCAGTATTTT
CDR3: CASSKALGQGEMRDTQYF

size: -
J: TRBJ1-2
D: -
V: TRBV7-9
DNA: TGTGCCAGCAGCTTAGGTCTGGAGGATACAAGTTCTCGCGGCTACACCTTC
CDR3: CASSLGLEDTSSRGYTF

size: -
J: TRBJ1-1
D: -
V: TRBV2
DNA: TGTGCCAGCAGTGTAGGGAGTCCTGAAGCTTTCTTT
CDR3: CASSVGSPEAFF

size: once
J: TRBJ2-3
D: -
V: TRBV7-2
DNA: TGTGCCAGCAGCTTAGGGACTTTCACAGATACGCAGTATTTT
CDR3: CASSLGTFTDTQYF

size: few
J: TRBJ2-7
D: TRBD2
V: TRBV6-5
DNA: TGTGCCAGCAGAATTAGCGGGAGTGCGGTCCACGAGCAGTACTTC
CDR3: CASRISGSAVHEQYF

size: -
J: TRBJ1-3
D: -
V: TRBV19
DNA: TGTGCCAGTAGTAGATCCGGACAGTACAACACCATATATTTT
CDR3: CASSRSGQYNTIYF

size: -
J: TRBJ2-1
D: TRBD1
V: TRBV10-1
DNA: TGCGCCAGCGAGACAGGGGTCGAGCAGTTCTTC
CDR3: CASETGVEQFF

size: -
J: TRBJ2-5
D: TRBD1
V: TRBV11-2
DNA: TGTGCCAGCAGCTTAATGACAGGGGCCCAAGAGACCCAGTACTTC
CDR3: CASSLMTGAQETQYF

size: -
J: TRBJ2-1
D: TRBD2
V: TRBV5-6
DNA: TGTGCCAGCAGCTTTTTAGGCGGGGGTTTCTCCAATGAGCAGTTCTTC
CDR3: CASSFLGGGFSNEQFF

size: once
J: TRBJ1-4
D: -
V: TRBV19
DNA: TGTGCCAGTAATCACCTCGGGAACACTAATGAAAAACTGTTTTTT
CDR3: CASNHLGNTNEKLFF

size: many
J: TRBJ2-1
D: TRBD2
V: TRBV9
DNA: TGTGCCAGCAGCTTTGGACTAGCGGGGATCTACAATGAGCAGTTCTTC
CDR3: CASSFGLAGIYNEQFF

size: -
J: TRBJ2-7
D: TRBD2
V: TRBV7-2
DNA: TGTGCCAGCAGCTTCCTAGCGGGAGGGCCGCTTTGGGAGCAGTACTTC
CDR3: CASSFLAGGPLWEQYF

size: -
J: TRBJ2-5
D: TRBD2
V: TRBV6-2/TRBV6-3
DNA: TGTGCCAGCAGTTACTATAGCGGGACCCAGCAGGCCCAGTACTTC
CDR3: CASSYYSGTQQAQYF

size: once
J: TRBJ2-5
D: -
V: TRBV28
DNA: TGTGCCAGCAGAGCAGACTGGACTCTCGGGACCCAGTACTTC
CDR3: CASRADWTLGTQYF

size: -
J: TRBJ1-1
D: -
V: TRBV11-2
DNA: TGTGCCAGCAGCTCCATCTTCGGGGTACGGGCCGGTTCCGTTGAAGCTTTCTTT
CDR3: CASSSIFGVRAGSVEAFF

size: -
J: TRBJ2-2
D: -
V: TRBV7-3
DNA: TGTGCCAGCAGCTTGAGCTACACCGGGGAGCTGTTTTTT
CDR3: CASSLSYTGELFF

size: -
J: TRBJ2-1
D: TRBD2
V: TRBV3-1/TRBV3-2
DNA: TGTGCCAGCAGCCGCGGACTAGCGGGCCCCTACAATGAGCAGTTCTTC
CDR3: CASSRGLAGPYNEQFF

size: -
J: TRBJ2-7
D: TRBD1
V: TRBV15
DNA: TGTGCCACCAGCAGTGGGTGGGACAGTACCTACGAGCAGTACTTC
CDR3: CATSSGWDSTYEQYF

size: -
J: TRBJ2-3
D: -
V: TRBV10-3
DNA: TGTGCCATCAGCCAAGAGAGGGCGCAGTATTTT
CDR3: CAISQERAQYF

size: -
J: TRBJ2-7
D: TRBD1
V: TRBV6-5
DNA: TGTGCCAGCAGTTCCCGGGACAGGGGCTCCTACGAGCAGTACTTC
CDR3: CASSSRDRGSYEQYF

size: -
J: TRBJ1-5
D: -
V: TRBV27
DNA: TGTGCCAGCAGTTTACGCGGGGACGGATCAAATCAGCCCCAGCATTTT
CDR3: CASSLRGDGSNQPQHF

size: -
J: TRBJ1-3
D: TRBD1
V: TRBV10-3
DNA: TGTGCCTCACGGGAGACAGGGGGCGAAAACACCATATATTTT
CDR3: CASRETGGENTIYF

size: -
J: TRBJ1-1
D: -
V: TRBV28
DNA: TGTGCCAGCAGATACTGGAACACTGAAGCTTTCTTT
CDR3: CASRYWNTEAFF

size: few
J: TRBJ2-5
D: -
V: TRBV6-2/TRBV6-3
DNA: TGTGCCAGCAGTCGACCTGGGGGCGGGCAAGAGACCCAGTACTTC
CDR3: CASSRPGGGQETQYF

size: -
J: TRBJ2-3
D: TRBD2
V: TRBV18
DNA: TGTGCCAGCTCACCGCTGGGGACTAGCGGCACAGATACGCAGTATTTT
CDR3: CASSPLGTSGTDTQYF

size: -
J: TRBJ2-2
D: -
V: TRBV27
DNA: TGTGCCAGCAGCTTCGCGAACACCGGGGAGCTGTTTTTT
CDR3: CASSFANTGELFF

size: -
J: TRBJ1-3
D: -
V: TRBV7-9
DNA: TGTGCCAGCAGCTCCATTGTGGGAAACACCATATATTTT
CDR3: CASSSIVGNTIYF

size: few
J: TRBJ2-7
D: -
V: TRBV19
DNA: TGTGCCAGTAGTATAGGGGCAGGGTCCTACGAGCAGTACTTC
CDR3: CASSIGAGSYEQYF

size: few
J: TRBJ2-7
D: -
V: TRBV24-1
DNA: TGTGCCACCAGTGACGGTGGGAGTCTTTACTTC
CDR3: CATSDGGSLYF

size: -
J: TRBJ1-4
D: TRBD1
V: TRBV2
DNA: TGTGCCAGTACAGGACAGGGGGTTCAAAAACTGTTTTTT
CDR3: CASTGQGVQKLFF

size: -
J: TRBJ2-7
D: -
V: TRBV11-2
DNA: TGTGCCAGCAGCTTAGCGTTGTACGAGCAGTACTTC
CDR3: CASSLALYEQYF

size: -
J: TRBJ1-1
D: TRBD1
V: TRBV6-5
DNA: TGTGCCAGCAGGGACGACAGGGGGCTCAGTGAAGCTTTCTTT
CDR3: CASRDDRGLSEAFF

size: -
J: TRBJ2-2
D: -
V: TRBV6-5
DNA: TGTGCCAGCAGTTACTCGAGGTCGGGCACCGGGGAGCTGTTTTTT
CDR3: CASSYSRSGTGELFF

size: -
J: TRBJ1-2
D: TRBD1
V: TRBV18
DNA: TGTGCCAGCTCAACAGGGGTGGACTATGGCTACACCTTC
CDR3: CASSTGVDYGYTF

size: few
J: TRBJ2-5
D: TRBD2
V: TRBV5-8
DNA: TGTGCCAGCAGCCTCGGGGAGGGGGAGACCCAGTACTTC
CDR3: CASSLGEGETQYF

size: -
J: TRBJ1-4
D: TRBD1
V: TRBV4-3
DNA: TGCGCCAGCAGCCAAGAGATCGACAGGGTCGGTAAACTGTTTTTT
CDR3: CASSQEIDRVGKLFF

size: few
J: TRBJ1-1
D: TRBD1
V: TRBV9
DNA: TGTGCCAGCAGCTCCCGGACAGGATGGGACACTGAAGCTTTCTTT
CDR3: CASSSRTGWDTEAFF

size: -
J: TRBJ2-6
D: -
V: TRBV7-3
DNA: TGTGCCAGCAGCTTGCAAGGAGCCGGGGCCAACGTCCTGACTTTC
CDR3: CASSLQGAGANVLTF

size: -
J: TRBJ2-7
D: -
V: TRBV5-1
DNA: TGCGCCAGCAGCTTGGTTCTAGACTACGAGCAGTACTTC
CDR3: CASSLVLDYEQYF

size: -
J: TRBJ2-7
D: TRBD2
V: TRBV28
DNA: TGTGCCAGCAGTGTAGCGGGATCCCTCGAGCAGTACTTC
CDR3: CASSVAGSLEQYF

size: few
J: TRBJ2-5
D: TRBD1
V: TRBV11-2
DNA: TGTGCCAGCAGCGTACAGGGGAACGGGGAGACCCAGTACTTC
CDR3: CASSVQGNGETQYF

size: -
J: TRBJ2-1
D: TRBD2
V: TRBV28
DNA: TGTGCCAGCAGGCTAGCGGCTAGCTCCTACAATGAGCAGTTCTTC
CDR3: CASRLAASSYNEQFF

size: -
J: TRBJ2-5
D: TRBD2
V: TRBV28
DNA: TGTGCCAGCATTGGGGGACTAGCGGGAGGACAGGGGACCCAGTACTTC
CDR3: CASIGGLAGGQGTQYF

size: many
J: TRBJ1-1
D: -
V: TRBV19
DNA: TGTGCCAGTAGCCACAGGGAGAAGAACACTGAAGCTTTCTTT
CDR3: CASSHREKNTEAFF

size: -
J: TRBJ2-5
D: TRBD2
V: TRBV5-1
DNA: TGCGCCAGCAGCTTGGCGTCGAATCGACACCTAGCGGGAGGGCTGGAGACCCAGTACTTC
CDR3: CASSLASNRHLAGGLETQYF

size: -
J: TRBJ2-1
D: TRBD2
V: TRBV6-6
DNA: TGTGCCAGCAGTGATGGAGGGCGGGGGGATGAGCAGTTCTTC
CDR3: CASSDGGRGDEQFF